This is a list of T cell receptor beta chains from one sample in a study of blood T cell repertoires in COVID-19. The assay was immunoSEQ multiplex PCR, and TCRdb's table has in-frame clones only and misses some. The top ten hold about 5% of the sample, which has approximately 100,000 clones, roughly 80% seen once. The sample taken for sequencing was peripheral blood. Every receptor here comes from a man between 60 and 75 years old with acute or convalescent COVID-19. The CDR3 runs from the conserved cysteine through the conserved F or W. D genes are given only for firm matches. Where a row states a size, it is once, few, many or the class of an expanded clone; other rows omit it.

abundance: .
j_gene: TRBJ1-2
v_gene: TRBV9
d_gene: TRBD1
CDR3aa: CASSASGTVNLRGYTF
CDR3nt: TGTGCCAGCAGCGCCTCCGGGACAGTGAACCTCCGAGGCTACACCTTC

abundance: .
j_gene: TRBJ2-7
v_gene: TRBV7-2
d_gene: .
CDR3aa: CASSLADSYEQYF
CDR3nt: TGTGCCAGCAGCTTAGCGGACAGCTACGAGCAGTACTTC

abundance: .
j_gene: TRBJ1-6
v_gene: TRBV19
d_gene: .
CDR3aa: CASSTNRDSNSPLHF
CDR3nt: TGTGCCAGTAGTACGAACAGGGATAGTAATTCACCCCTCCACTTT

abundance: .
j_gene: TRBJ2-5
v_gene: TRBV18
d_gene: .
CDR3aa: CASSPLTVQETQYF
CDR3nt: TGTGCCAGCTCACCACTGACAGTCCAAGAGACCCAGTACTTC

abundance: .
j_gene: TRBJ2-2
v_gene: TRBV9
d_gene: TRBD2
CDR3aa: CASSVAGTGGPNGELFF
CDR3nt: TGTGCCAGCAGCGTAGCTGGAACGGGGGGGCCTAATGGGGAGCTGTTTTTT

abundance: .
j_gene: TRBJ2-4
v_gene: TRBV28
d_gene: .
CDR3aa: CASSSLATGDIQYF
CDR3nt: TGTGCCAGCAGTTCCCTGGCTACGGGGGACATTCAGTACTTC

abundance: .
j_gene: TRBJ1-1
v_gene: TRBV3-1/TRBV3-2
d_gene: .
CDR3aa: CASSQVPLEAFF
CDR3nt: TGTGCCAGCAGCCAAGTCCCCCTTGAAGCTTTCTTT

abundance: .
j_gene: TRBJ2-7
v_gene: TRBV5-4
d_gene: TRBD1
CDR3aa: CASSHRDRGHEQYF
CDR3nt: TGTGCCAGCAGCCACCGGGACAGGGGCCACGAGCAGTACTTC

abundance: .
j_gene: TRBJ1-1
v_gene: TRBV4-1
d_gene: .
CDR3aa: CASSQGFGGAQNTEAFF
CDR3nt: TGCGCCAGCAGCCAAGGCTTTGGGGGGGCTCAGAACACTGAAGCTTTCTTT

abundance: once
j_gene: TRBJ2-5
v_gene: TRBV5-1
d_gene: TRBD1
CDR3aa: CASSIPTGGGETQYF
CDR3nt: TGCGCCAGCAGCATTCCTACAGGGGGCGGAGAGACCCAGTACTTC

abundance: few
j_gene: TRBJ1-2
v_gene: TRBV5-1
d_gene: TRBD1
CDR3aa: CASSWQGAEYGYTF
CDR3nt: TGCGCCAGCAGCTGGCAGGGGGCAGAATATGGCTACACCTTC

abundance: .
j_gene: TRBJ1-2
v_gene: TRBV20-1
d_gene: .
CDR3aa: CSAWTVMGYTF
CDR3nt: TGCAGTGCTTGGACAGTGATGGGCTACACCTTC

abundance: .
j_gene: TRBJ1-2
v_gene: TRBV7-8
d_gene: TRBD1
CDR3aa: CASSLEGAPGGYTF
CDR3nt: TGTGCCAGCAGCTTAGAGGGGGCGCCGGGTGGCTACACCTTC

abundance: .
j_gene: TRBJ2-7
v_gene: TRBV2
d_gene: TRBD2
CDR3aa: CASSREASSSYEQYF
CDR3nt: TGTGCCAGCAGCCGGGAGGCCTCGAGCTCCTACGAGCAGTACTTC

abundance: .
j_gene: TRBJ1-2
v_gene: TRBV18
d_gene: TRBD1
CDR3aa: CASSPLRTGVVYGYTF
CDR3nt: TGTGCCAGCTCACCATTGCGCACAGGGGTAGTCTATGGCTACACCTTC

abundance: .
j_gene: TRBJ1-5
v_gene: TRBV19
d_gene: TRBD1
CDR3aa: CASSIETGGSINSNQPQHF
CDR3nt: TGTGCCAGTAGTATAGAGACAGGGGGCTCGATAAATAGCAATCAGCCCCAGCATTTT

abundance: .
j_gene: TRBJ1-4
v_gene: TRBV5-8
d_gene: .
CDR3aa: CASSDLSSNEKLFF
CDR3nt: TGTGCCAGCAGCGACCTTTCTAGTAATGAAAAACTGTTTTTT

abundance: few
j_gene: TRBJ2-7
v_gene: TRBV28
d_gene: TRBD2
CDR3aa: CASSLWASGSYEQYF
CDR3nt: TGTGCCAGCAGTTTATGGGCTAGCGGGAGCTACGAGCAGTACTTC

abundance: .
j_gene: TRBJ2-3
v_gene: TRBV7-9
d_gene: TRBD1
CDR3aa: CASSLGQGMDTQYF
CDR3nt: TGTGCCAGCAGCCTGGGACAGGGAATGGATACGCAGTATTTT

abundance: .
j_gene: TRBJ1-4
v_gene: TRBV3-1/TRBV3-2
d_gene: .
CDR3aa: CASSRRGTNEKLFF
CDR3nt: TGTGCCAGCAGCCGCCGGGGAACTAATGAAAAACTGTTTTTT

abundance: .
j_gene: TRBJ2-1
v_gene: TRBV29-1
d_gene: TRBD2
CDR3aa: CSVIAGVDEQFF
CDR3nt: TGCAGCGTGATAGCGGGAGTGGATGAGCAGTTCTTC

abundance: .
j_gene: TRBJ2-1
v_gene: TRBV7-3
d_gene: .
CDR3aa: CASRRESSYNEQFF
CDR3nt: TGTGCCAGCAGGCGTGAGAGCTCCTACAATGAGCAGTTCTTC

abundance: .
j_gene: TRBJ1-1
v_gene: TRBV10-3
d_gene: .
CDR3aa: CAMAAEGNTEAFF
CDR3nt: TGTGCCATGGCCGCGGAGGGGAACACTGAAGCTTTCTTT

abundance: once
j_gene: TRBJ1-4
v_gene: TRBV18
d_gene: TRBD1
CDR3aa: CASSSDRAPNEKLFF
CDR3nt: TGTGCCAGCTCATCCGACAGGGCACCTAATGAAAAACTGTTTTTT

abundance: .
j_gene: TRBJ2-1
v_gene: TRBV4-3
d_gene: .
CDR3aa: CASSQEVGYGYNEQFF
CDR3nt: TGCGCCAGCAGCCAAGAAGTCGGGTACGGGTACAATGAGCAGTTCTTC

abundance: .
j_gene: TRBJ1-2
v_gene: TRBV3-1/TRBV3-2
d_gene: .
CDR3aa: CASSQPGKGHYGYTF
CDR3nt: TGTGCCAGCAGCCAACCCGGGAAAGGGCACTATGGCTACACCTTC

abundance: .
j_gene: TRBJ2-7
v_gene: TRBV3-1/TRBV3-2
d_gene: .
CDR3aa: CASSQGPGVVYEQYF
CDR3nt: TGTGCCAGCAGCCAAGGCCCAGGGGTGGTCTACGAGCAGTACTTC

abundance: .
j_gene: TRBJ1-1
v_gene: TRBV18
d_gene: TRBD1
CDR3aa: CASTEGQGNTEAFF
CDR3nt: TGTGCCAGCACAGAAGGACAGGGGAACACTGAAGCTTTCTTT

abundance: .
j_gene: TRBJ1-2
v_gene: TRBV4-3
d_gene: .
CDR3aa: CASSQDIRGANYGYTF
CDR3nt: TGCGCCAGCAGCCAAGATATCAGGGGAGCCAACTATGGCTACACCTTC

abundance: few
j_gene: TRBJ2-4
v_gene: TRBV6-2/TRBV6-3
d_gene: TRBD1
CDR3aa: CASSYYQTGLGNIQYF
CDR3nt: TGTGCCAGCAGTTACTACCAGACAGGGCTGGGAAACATTCAGTACTTC

abundance: .
j_gene: TRBJ2-7
v_gene: TRBV10-1
d_gene: TRBD2
CDR3aa: CAIRRGSSYEQYF
CDR3nt: TGCGCCATCCGGCGGGGGTCCTCCTACGAGCAGTACTTC

abundance: .
j_gene: TRBJ2-5
v_gene: TRBV7-3
d_gene: TRBD2
CDR3aa: CASSRGTSRETQYF
CDR3nt: TGTGCCAGCAGTCGTGGGACTAGCCGGGAGACCCAGTACTTC

abundance: .
j_gene: TRBJ1-4
v_gene: TRBV10-3
d_gene: .
CDR3aa: CAISPDKRTEKLFF
CDR3nt: TGTGCCATCAGCCCGGACAAGAGAACAGAAAAACTGTTTTTT

abundance: .
j_gene: TRBJ1-6
v_gene: TRBV4-1
d_gene: TRBD1
CDR3aa: CASSFDREPAYNSPLHF
CDR3nt: TGCGCCAGCAGCTTCGACAGGGAACCTGCCTATAATTCACCCCTCCACTTT

abundance: once
j_gene: TRBJ2-7
v_gene: TRBV19
d_gene: TRBD2
CDR3aa: CASSGTSGRFYEQYF
CDR3nt: TGTGCCAGTAGCGGGACTAGCGGGAGATTTTACGAGCAGTACTTC

abundance: .
j_gene: TRBJ1-2
v_gene: TRBV2
d_gene: .
CDR3aa: CASSKDSYGYTF
CDR3nt: TGTGCCAGCAGTAAGGACAGCTATGGCTACACCTTC

abundance: .
j_gene: TRBJ2-1
v_gene: TRBV6-4
d_gene: TRBD2
CDR3aa: CASSTTGGGHNEQFF
CDR3nt: TGTGCCAGCAGTACCACGGGGGGAGGACACAATGAGCAGTTCTTC

abundance: .
j_gene: TRBJ2-2
v_gene: TRBV6-2/TRBV6-3
d_gene: TRBD1
CDR3aa: CASSYDRGLNTGELFF
CDR3nt: TGTGCCAGCAGTTACGACAGGGGCCTAAACACCGGGGAGCTGTTTTTT

abundance: .
j_gene: TRBJ1-2
v_gene: TRBV30
d_gene: .
CDR3aa: CAWGAGIIKDGYTF
CDR3nt: TGTGCCTGGGGAGCCGGGATAATAAAGGATGGCTACACCTTC

abundance: .
j_gene: TRBJ1-6
v_gene: TRBV7-9
d_gene: TRBD1
CDR3aa: CASSTDRGSSYNSPLHF
CDR3nt: TGTGCCAGCAGCACAGACAGGGGGAGCTCCTATAATTCACCCCTCCACTTT

abundance: once
j_gene: TRBJ1-1
v_gene: TRBV5-1
d_gene: .
CDR3aa: CASSLRLRRVTEAFF
CDR3nt: TGCGCCAGCAGCTTGCGGCTACGGAGGGTCACTGAAGCTTTCTTT

abundance: few
j_gene: TRBJ2-2
v_gene: TRBV5-1
d_gene: .
CDR3aa: CASSRQENTGELFF
CDR3nt: TGCGCCAGCAGCAGACAGGAGAACACCGGGGAGCTGTTTTTT

abundance: .
j_gene: TRBJ1-4
v_gene: TRBV2
d_gene: .
CDR3aa: CASKWENEKLFF
CDR3nt: TGTGCCAGCAAGTGGGAGAATGAAAAACTGTTTTTT

abundance: .
j_gene: TRBJ2-7
v_gene: TRBV18
d_gene: .
CDR3aa: CASSQGYQVEQYF
CDR3nt: TGTGCCAGCTCACAGGGGTATCAGGTCGAGCAGTACTTC

abundance: .
j_gene: TRBJ2-1
v_gene: TRBV7-3
d_gene: TRBD2
CDR3aa: CASSLKAGGQWEQFF
CDR3nt: TGTGCCAGCAGCTTAAAAGCGGGGGGGCAGTGGGAGCAGTTCTTC

abundance: .
j_gene: TRBJ2-3
v_gene: TRBV27
d_gene: .
CDR3aa: CASSLNAGPTDTQYF
CDR3nt: TGTGCCAGCAGTTTGAACGCGGGACCCACAGATACGCAGTATTTT

abundance: .
j_gene: TRBJ1-2
v_gene: TRBV5-4
d_gene: .
CDR3aa: CASSLRVEGGGGYTF
CDR3nt: TGTGCCAGCAGCTTGCGGGTCGAGGGAGGAGGTGGCTACACCTTC

abundance: .
j_gene: TRBJ2-3
v_gene: TRBV27
d_gene: .
CDR3aa: CASSLNAGPTDTQYF
CDR3nt: TGTGCCAGCAGTTTGAACGCGGGCCCCACAGATACGCAGTATTTT

abundance: .
j_gene: TRBJ2-7
v_gene: TRBV2
d_gene: .
CDR3aa: CASTEAPERGEQYF
CDR3nt: TGTGCCAGCACCGAAGCGCCCGAAAGAGGCGAGCAGTACTTC

abundance: .
j_gene: TRBJ2-1
v_gene: TRBV7-2
d_gene: TRBD2
CDR3aa: CASSLGLAVFNEQFF
CDR3nt: TGTGCCAGCAGCTTGGGACTAGCAGTCTTCAATGAGCAGTTCTTC

abundance: few
j_gene: TRBJ2-5
v_gene: TRBV11-3
d_gene: TRBD1
CDR3aa: CASHLTYGTGTETQYF
CDR3nt: TGTGCCAGCCACCTCACGTATGGGACAGGGACCGAGACCCAGTACTTC

abundance: .
j_gene: TRBJ2-7
v_gene: TRBV2
d_gene: .
CDR3aa: CASSVRGEQYF
CDR3nt: TGTGCCAGCAGTGTCAGGGGCGAGCAGTACTTC

abundance: .
j_gene: TRBJ2-3
v_gene: TRBV4-2
d_gene: TRBD2
CDR3aa: CASSQDQGLAVSTDTQYF
CDR3nt: TGTGCCAGCAGCCAAGATCAGGGACTAGCGGTTAGCACAGATACGCAGTATTTT

abundance: .
j_gene: TRBJ2-6
v_gene: TRBV19
d_gene: TRBD1
CDR3aa: CASIATQGASGANVLTF
CDR3nt: TGTGCCAGTATAGCGACTCAGGGGGCCTCTGGGGCCAACGTCCTGACTTTC

abundance: .
j_gene: TRBJ2-4
v_gene: TRBV18
d_gene: .
CDR3aa: CASSQSGASRNIQYF
CDR3nt: TGTGCCAGCTCACAGTCAGGGGCGAGTCGGAACATTCAGTACTTC